This T cell receptor beta chain comes out of a study of CD8+ T cells in alopecia areata. Study-wide findings and caveats: In scalp and blood, many expanded lesional clones persisted during tofacitinib. Having just one nonresponder leaves the connection between baseline CD8+ expansion and response unresolved. Among the top 100, expanded CD8+ clones were significantly decreased by tofacitinib, as was scalp clonality.

A note on this clone: The antigen remains undetermined.

Sample treatment: oral pan-JAK inhibitor, 5-10 mg twice daily. Alopecia areata patients had lesional scalp punch biopsies and peripheral blood taken from them. In each case, RNA was isolated and then reverse transcribed into cDNA as the sequencing template. Clones were read by immunoSEQ multiplex PCR, and TCRdb kept only the in-frame ones, dropping some. The sample carries some 240,000 clones, 50% to 60% recorded once. This CDR3 spans 13 amino acids. The germline V gene has CDR1 MNHEY and CDR2 SVGAGI. V lost 5 bases and J 3 bases, leaving 11 bases between the germline ends. The TCR was taken from a human donor with alopecia areata. The source was CD4+ T cells sorted from blood, collected at week 4, from a patient treated with tofacitinib. This rearrangement joins TRBV6-5 to TRBJ2-7; D unresolved. CDR3 in amino acids: CASSEASLYEQYF. The CDR3 DNA reads TGTGCCAGCAGTGAAGCATCCCTCTACGAGCAGTACTTC.